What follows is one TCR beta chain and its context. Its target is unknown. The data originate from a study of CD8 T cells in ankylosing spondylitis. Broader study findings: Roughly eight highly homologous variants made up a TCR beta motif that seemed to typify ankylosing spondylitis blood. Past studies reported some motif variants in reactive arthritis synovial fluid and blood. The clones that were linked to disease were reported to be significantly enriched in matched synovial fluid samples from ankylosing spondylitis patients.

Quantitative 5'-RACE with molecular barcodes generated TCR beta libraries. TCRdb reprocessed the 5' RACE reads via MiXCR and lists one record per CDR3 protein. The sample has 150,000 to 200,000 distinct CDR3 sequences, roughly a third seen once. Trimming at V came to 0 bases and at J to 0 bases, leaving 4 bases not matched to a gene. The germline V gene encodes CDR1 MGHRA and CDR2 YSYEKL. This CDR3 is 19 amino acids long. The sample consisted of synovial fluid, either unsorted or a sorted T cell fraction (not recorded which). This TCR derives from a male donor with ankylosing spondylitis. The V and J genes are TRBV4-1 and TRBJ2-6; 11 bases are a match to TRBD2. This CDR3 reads CASSQDGLAGNSGANVLTF. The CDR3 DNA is TGCGCCAGCAGCCAAGATGGACTAGCGGGTAACTCTGGGGCCAACGTCCTGACTTTC.